A selection of T cell receptor beta chains follows, all from one sample in a study of ipilimumab plus nivolumab after autologous stem cell transplantation. Here immunoSEQ multiplex PCR was the method, and the copy in TCRdb shows in-frame clones only, minus some. This table holds around 15,000 clones, roughly four fifths found once. Here the sequenced sample was PBMCs, taken in a trial of ipilimumab plus nivolumab as post-transplant consolidation. The receptors here all came from a male donor with diffuse large B-cell lymphoma. Both conserved end residues are part of each CDR3. A D gene is named only where the DNA matches it firmly. Clone size, where shown, is once, few, many, or a class for clones that have expanded.

size: few; V: TRBV11-2; length: 17; D: TRBD2; J: TRBJ2-5; CDR3: CASSLDGASGGVETQYF; DNA: TGTGCCAGCAGCTTAGATGGGGCTAGCGGGGGGGTGGAGACCCAGTACTTC
size: .; V: TRBV25-1; length: 13; D: .; J: TRBJ2-3; CDR3: CASSEGGTDTQYF; DNA: TGTGCCAGCAGTGAAGGGGGCACAGATACGCAGTATTTT
size: .; V: TRBV15; length: 18; D: TRBD1; J: TRBJ1-1; CDR3: CATSRDHAAGGGRPEAFF; DNA: TGTGCCACCAGCAGAGATCATGCGGCAGGGGGTGGTCGCCCTGAAGCTTTCTTT
size: .; V: TRBV5-8; length: 14; D: .; J: TRBJ2-7; CDR3: CASSLLMARNEQYF; DNA: TGTGCCAGCAGCTTGTTGATGGCAAGAAACGAGCAGTACTTC
size: .; V: TRBV7-2; length: 15; D: TRBD2; J: TRBJ2-7; CDR3: CASSLLLAGGYEQYF; DNA: TGTGCCAGCAGCTTACTACTAGCGGGGGGCTACGAGCAGTACTTC
size: .; V: TRBV10-3; length: 15; D: TRBD2; J: TRBJ2-1; CDR3: CAISNGLAGVHEQFF; DNA: TGTGCCATCAGCAACGGACTAGCGGGGGTGCATGAGCAGTTCTTC
size: .; V: TRBV14; length: 21; D: TRBD1; J: TRBJ2-5; CDR3: CASSQDVGTGGLAWDEETQYF; DNA: TGTGCCAGCAGCCAAGATGTGGGGACAGGGGGTTTGGCTTGGGATGAAGAGACCCAGTACTTC
size: .; V: TRBV14; length: 14; D: TRBD2; J: TRBJ2-2; CDR3: CASSPLAGDGELFF; DNA: TGTGCCAGCAGCCCCCTAGCGGGAGATGGGGAGCTGTTTTTT
size: .; V: TRBV5-1; length: 13; D: .; J: TRBJ1-2; CDR3: CASSPGRNYGYTF; DNA: TGCGCCAGCAGCCCGGGACGAAACTATGGCTACACCTTC
size: .; V: TRBV7-9; length: 12; D: .; J: TRBJ1-1; CDR3: CASRRMNTEAFF; DNA: TGTGCCAGCAGACGGATGAACACTGAAGCTTTCTTT
size: .; V: TRBV6-1; length: 15; D: TRBD1; J: TRBJ1-4; CDR3: CASSARTGGNEKLFF; DNA: TGTGCCAGCAGTGCCCGGACAGGGGGTAATGAAAAACTGTTTTTT
size: .; V: TRBV5-1; length: 15; D: .; J: TRBJ2-7; CDR3: CASSSGQKIPYEQYF; DNA: TGCGCCAGCAGCTCCGGACAGAAGATCCCCTACGAGCAGTACTTC
size: .; V: TRBV2; length: 12; D: .; J: TRBJ2-7; CDR3: CASDPGSPEQYF; DNA: TGTGCCAGCGACCCTGGATCGCCAGAGCAGTACTTC
size: .; V: TRBV7-9; length: 17; D: TRBD1; J: TRBJ2-2; CDR3: CASSLSQGASNTGELFF; DNA: TGTGCCAGCAGCCTGTCCCAGGGGGCCTCGAACACCGGGGAGCTGTTTTTT
size: .; V: TRBV4-1; length: 17; D: .; J: TRBJ2-4; CDR3: CASSQVQGGIAKNIQYF; DNA: TGCGCCAGCAGCCAAGTACAGGGGGGGATAGCCAAAAACATTCAGTACTTC
size: few; V: TRBV2; length: 15; D: .; J: TRBJ2-3; CDR3: CASSATGDSTDTQYF; DNA: TGTGCCAGCAGCGCAACGGGGGACAGCACAGATACGCAGTATTTT
size: .; V: TRBV7-2; length: 14; D: TRBD1; J: TRBJ1-5; CDR3: CASSPDRKNQPQHF; DNA: TGTGCCAGCAGCCCGGACAGGAAGAATCAGCCCCAGCATTTT
size: .; V: TRBV7-2; length: 15; D: .; J: TRBJ1-5; CDR3: CASSVPGTSNQPQHF; DNA: TGTGCCAGCAGTGTCCCCGGGACTTCAAATCAGCCCCAGCATTTT
size: .; V: TRBV5-6; length: 13; D: .; J: TRBJ2-1; CDR3: CASSLVFAPEQFF; DNA: TGTGCCAGCAGCTTGGTGTTCGCCCCTGAGCAGTTCTTC
size: .; V: TRBV7-2; length: 15; D: .; J: TRBJ2-3; CDR3: CASSLAHWGTDTQYF; DNA: TGTGCCAGCAGCTTAGCGCATTGGGGGACAGATACGCAGTATTTT
size: .; V: TRBV2; length: 20; D: .; J: TRBJ1-3; CDR3: CASSADLPSVSTTSGNTIYF; DNA: TGTGCCAGCAGTGCCGACCTCCCCTCTGTCAGCACCACGTCTGGAAACACCATATATTTT
size: .; V: TRBV5-6; length: 14; D: .; J: TRBJ1-3; CDR3: CASSLRGAGNTIYF; DNA: TGTGCCAGCAGCTTACGGGGGGCTGGAAACACCATATATTTT
size: .; V: TRBV5-3; length: 15; D: TRBD1; J: TRBJ1-1; CDR3: CASSPQQGEGTEAFF; DNA: TGTGCCAGCAGCCCCCAACAGGGGGAAGGAACTGAAGCTTTCTTT
size: .; V: TRBV7-3; length: 16; D: .; J: TRBJ2-7; CDR3: CASSLIGSGGVGRQYF; DNA: TGTGCCAGCAGCTTAATCGGGAGCGGAGGGGTAGGTCGGCAGTACTTC
size: .; V: TRBV11-2; length: 17; D: TRBD2; J: TRBJ2-3; CDR3: CASSPRLAGRSTDTQYF; DNA: TGTGCCAGCAGCCCACGACTAGCGGGCCGGAGCACAGATACGCAGTATTTT
size: .; V: TRBV6-6; length: 14; D: TRBD1; J: TRBJ2-7; CDR3: CASSSGQVDYEQYF; DNA: TGTGCCAGCAGTTCGGGACAGGTAGACTACGAGCAGTACTTC
size: .; V: TRBV4-1; length: 14; D: TRBD1; J: TRBJ1-2; CDR3: CASSQWGQGRGYTF; DNA: TGCGCCAGCAGCCAGTGGGGACAGGGCAGAGGCTACACCTTC
size: medium-sized; V: TRBV5-4; length: 15; D: TRBD2; J: TRBJ2-1; CDR3: CASGRTSGTYNEQFF; DNA: TGTGCCAGCGGCCGGACTAGCGGGACTTACAATGAGCAGTTCTTC